These 2 T cell receptor beta chains came from one sample sequenced in a study of shared clonotypes between healthy human individuals. Here immunoSEQ multiplex PCR was the method, and the copy in TCRdb shows in-frame clones only, minus some. The sample lists around 1.5 million clones, approximately 98% seen once, with 0.4% to 0.55% in the top ten. Material for sequencing was naive CD4+ T cells sorted from blood. The sample's subset: CD45RA+ positively selected. The receptors come from a man aged 25 to 40 in good health.

The V call is TRBV6-5, the J call TRBJ1-2; no definite D call. The germline V gene has CDR1 MNHEY and CDR2 SVGAGI. V was shortened by 7 bases and J by 2 bases, with 11 bases between the two germline ends. This CDR3 is built from 13 residues. DNA of the CDR3: TGTGCCAGCACACCGATACTAAACTATGGCTACACCTTC. Protein: CASTPILNYGYTF.

The chain uses TRBV5-6 and TRBJ2-1; D gene unclear. The CDR3 runs to 13 residues. V lost 0 bases and J 6 bases, leaving 7 bases between the germline ends. Germline V gives CDR1 SGHDT, CDR2 YYEEEE. CDR3 loop: CASSLERPNEQFF. In DNA form, the CDR3 reads TGTGCCAGCAGCTTGGAGAGACCCAATGAGCAGTTCTTC.